The 5 T cell receptor beta chains below were found in one sample sequenced in a study of cytomegalovirus exposure and HLA in healthy donors. Amplification used 60 Vbeta primers and 13 Jbeta primers. Clones were sequenced by immunoSEQ multiplex PCR, and TCRdb holds only the in-frame ones, with some missing. Here the sample spans approximately 59,000 clones, 62% being singletons. Sequenced input: PBMCs. These receptors were taken from a man aged 30-40 years in good health and CMV-seronegative.

This clone came up a few times. The rearrangement links TRBV7-2 to TRBJ1-6; TRBD1 might be the D (5 bases). CDR1 and CDR2 (germline): SGHTA, FQGNSA. The length of the CDR3 is 15 residues. Trimming left V 1 base short and J 9 bases short, with 13 bases between. This CDR3 is CASSLGGVSFSPLHF. The CDR3 DNA follows: TGTGCCAGCAGCTTAGGGGGCGTTTCGTTTTCACCCCTCCACTTT.

The chain joins TRBV2 to TRBJ2-2; D ambiguous. The CDR3 has 15 residues. From germline, CDR1 is SNHLY and CDR2 FYNNEI. Trimming took off 0 bases at V and 6 bases at J, with 11 bases between the two ends. CDR3 in amino acids: CASSEAENLPGELFF. The CDR3 bases are TGTGCCAGCAGTGAAGCGGAGAACTTACCCGGGGAGCTGTTTTTT.

On this clone: Other DNA sequences in this specimen translate into the identical CDR3. The genes are TRBV7-2 and TRBJ2-2; D uncertain. Germline loops: CDR1 SGHTA, CDR2 FQGNSA. CDR3 length: 15 residues. V was clipped by 5 bases and J by 2 bases, with 12 bases between them. CDR3 sequence reads: CASSPAGLNTGELFF. For the CDR3, the DNA is TGTGCCAGCAGCCCGGCAGGTCTAAACACCGGGGAGCTGTTTTTT.

This CDR3 reads CASSQDRTRGDGYNEQFF. The CDR3 bases are TGCGCCAGCAGCCAAGATCGAACCAGGGGAGATGGTTACAATGAGCAGTTCTTC. The V and J genes are TRBV4-1 and TRBJ2-1, with TRBD1 as a possible D gene (6 bases). This CDR3 comprises 18 residues. V lost 0 bases to trimming and J lost 4 bases, with 19 bases between them. CDR1 MGHRA and CDR2 YSYEKL come from the germline V gene.

The chain employs TRBV4-1 and TRBJ2-1; no clear D. The germline V gene has CDR1 MGHRA and CDR2 YSYEKL. V shed 0 bases and J shed 6 bases, with 9 bases lying between them. The CDR3 has 14 residues. The CDR3 here is CASSQDPTGNEQFF. The CDR3 DNA reads as TGCGCCAGCAGCCAAGATCCGACGGGCAATGAGCAGTTCTTC.